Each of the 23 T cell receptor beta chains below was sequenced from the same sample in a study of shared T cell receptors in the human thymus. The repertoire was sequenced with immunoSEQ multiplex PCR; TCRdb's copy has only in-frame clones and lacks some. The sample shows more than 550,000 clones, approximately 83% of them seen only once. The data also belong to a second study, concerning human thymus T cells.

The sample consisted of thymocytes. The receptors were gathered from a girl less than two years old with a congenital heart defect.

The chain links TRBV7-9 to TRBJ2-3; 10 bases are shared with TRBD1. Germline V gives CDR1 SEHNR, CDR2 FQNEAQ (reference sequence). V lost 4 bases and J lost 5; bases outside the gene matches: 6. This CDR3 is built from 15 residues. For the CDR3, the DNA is TGTGCCAGCAGCTCGTCGGGACAGGGGCAAGATACGCAGTATTTT. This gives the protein CASSSSGQGQDTQYF.

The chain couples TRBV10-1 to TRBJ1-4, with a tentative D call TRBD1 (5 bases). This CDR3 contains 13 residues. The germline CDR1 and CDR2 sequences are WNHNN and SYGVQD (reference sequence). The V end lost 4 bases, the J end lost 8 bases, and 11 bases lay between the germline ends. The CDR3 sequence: CASSAGTGEKLFF. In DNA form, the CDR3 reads TGCGCCAGCAGTGCGGGGACTGGCGAAAAACTGTTTTTT.

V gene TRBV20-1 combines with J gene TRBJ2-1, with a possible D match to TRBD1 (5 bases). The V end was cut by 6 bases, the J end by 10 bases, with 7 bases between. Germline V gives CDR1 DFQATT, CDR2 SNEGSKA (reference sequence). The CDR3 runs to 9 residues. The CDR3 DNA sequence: TGCAGTGCGCACAGGGAGCAGTTCTTC. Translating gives CSAHREQFF.

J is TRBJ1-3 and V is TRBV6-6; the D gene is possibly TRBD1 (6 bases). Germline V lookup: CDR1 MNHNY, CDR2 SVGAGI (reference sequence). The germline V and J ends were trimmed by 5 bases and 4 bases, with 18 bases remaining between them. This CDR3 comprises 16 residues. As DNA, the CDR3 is TGTGCCAGCAGTCCTCGACAGGACCCACCCGGAAACACCATATATTTT. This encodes CASSPRQDPPGNTIYF.

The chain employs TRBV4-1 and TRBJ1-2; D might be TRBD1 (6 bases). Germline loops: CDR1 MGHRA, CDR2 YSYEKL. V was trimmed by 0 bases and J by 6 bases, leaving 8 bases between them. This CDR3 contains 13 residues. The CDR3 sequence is CASSQEYRDGYTF. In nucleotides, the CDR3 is TGCGCCAGCAGCCAAGAGTACAGGGATGGCTACACCTTC.

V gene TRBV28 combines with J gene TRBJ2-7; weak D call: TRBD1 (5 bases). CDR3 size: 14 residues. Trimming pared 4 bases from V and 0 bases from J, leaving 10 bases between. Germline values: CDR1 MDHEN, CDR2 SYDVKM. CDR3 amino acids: CASSSQDSSYEQYF. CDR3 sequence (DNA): TGTGCCAGCAGTTCACAGGATTCCTCCTACGAGCAGTACTTC. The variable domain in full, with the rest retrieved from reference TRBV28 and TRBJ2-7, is DVKVTQSSRYLVKRTGEKVFLECVQDMDHENMFWYRQDPGLGLRLIYFSYDVKMKEKGDIPEGYSVSREKKERFSLILESASTNQTSMYLCASSSQDSSYEQYFGPGTRLTVT.

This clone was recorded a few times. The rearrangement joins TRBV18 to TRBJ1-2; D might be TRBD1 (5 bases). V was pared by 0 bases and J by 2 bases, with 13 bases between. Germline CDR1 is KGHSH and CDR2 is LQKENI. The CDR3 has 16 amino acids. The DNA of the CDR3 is TGTGCCAGCTCACCACCATCAGGGCGAACCAACTATGGCTACACCTTC. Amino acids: CASSPPSGRTNYGYTF.

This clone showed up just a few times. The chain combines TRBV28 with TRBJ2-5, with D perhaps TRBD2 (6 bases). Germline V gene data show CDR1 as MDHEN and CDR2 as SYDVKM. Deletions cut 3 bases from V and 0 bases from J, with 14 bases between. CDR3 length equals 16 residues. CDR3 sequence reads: CASSFPSGLHQETQYF. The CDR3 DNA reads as TGTGCCAGCAGTTTTCCCTCGGGACTCCACCAAGAGACCCAGTACTTC.

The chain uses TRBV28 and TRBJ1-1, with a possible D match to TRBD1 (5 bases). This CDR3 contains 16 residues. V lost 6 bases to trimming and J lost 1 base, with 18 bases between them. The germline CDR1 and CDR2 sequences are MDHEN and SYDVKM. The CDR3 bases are TGTGCCAGCAGACTCCCACCAGGGCACCCGAACACTGAAGCTTTCTTT. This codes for CASRLPPGHPNTEAFF.

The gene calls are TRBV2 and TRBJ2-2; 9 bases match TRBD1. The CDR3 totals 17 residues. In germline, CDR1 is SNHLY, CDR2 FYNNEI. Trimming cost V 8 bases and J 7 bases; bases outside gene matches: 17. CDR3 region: CASYTRGTGPEVGELFF. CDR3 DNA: TGTGCCAGCTACACTCGAGGGACAGGGCCCGAAGTCGGGGAGCTGTTTTTT.

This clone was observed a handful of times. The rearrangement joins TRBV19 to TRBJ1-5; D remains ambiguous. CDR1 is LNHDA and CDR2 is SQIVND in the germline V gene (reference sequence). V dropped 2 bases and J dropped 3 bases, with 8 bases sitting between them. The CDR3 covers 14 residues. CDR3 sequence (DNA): TGTGCCAGTAGTATACAGGTCCTCAATCAGCCCCAGCATTTT. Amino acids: CASSIQVLNQPQHF.

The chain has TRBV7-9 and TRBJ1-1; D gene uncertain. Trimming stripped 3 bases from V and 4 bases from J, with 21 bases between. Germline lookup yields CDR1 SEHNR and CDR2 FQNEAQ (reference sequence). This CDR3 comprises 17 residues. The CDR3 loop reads CASSFVLVSMAPTEAFF. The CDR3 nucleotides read TGTGCCAGCAGCTTCGTCCTTGTCTCGATGGCTCCCACTGAAGCTTTCTTT.

CDR3 nucleotide sequence: TGCGCCAGCAGCCACCCGGACGTTGGAGGTGAAGCTTTCTTT. Residues: CASSHPDVGGEAFF. The rearrangement links TRBV5-1 to TRBJ1-1; no clear D. Deletions cut 4 bases from V and 7 bases from J, with 17 bases between. This CDR3 is 14 amino acids long. Germline V lookup: CDR1 SGHRS, CDR2 YFSETQ.

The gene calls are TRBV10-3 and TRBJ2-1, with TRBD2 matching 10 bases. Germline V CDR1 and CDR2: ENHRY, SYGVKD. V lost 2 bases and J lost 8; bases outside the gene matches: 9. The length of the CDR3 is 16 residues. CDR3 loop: CAISENLAGAIHEQFF. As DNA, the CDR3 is TGTGCCATCAGTGAGAATCTAGCGGGGGCCATCCATGAGCAGTTCTTC.

CDR3 loop: CASSLDSTSTDTQYF. In DNA form, the CDR3 reads TGTGCCAGCAGCCTGGACTCTACTAGCACAGATACGCAGTATTTT. This chain connects TRBV4-2 to TRBJ2-3; a possible D gene is TRBD2 (5 bases). V was shortened by 4 bases and J by 0 bases, with 11 bases between the two germline ends. The CDR3 length is 15 residues. In germline, CDR1 is LGHNA, CDR2 YNFKEQ.

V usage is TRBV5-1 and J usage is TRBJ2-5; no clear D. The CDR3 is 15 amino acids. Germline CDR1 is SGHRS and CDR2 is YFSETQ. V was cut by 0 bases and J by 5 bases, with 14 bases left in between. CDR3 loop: CASSLGVSSRETQYF. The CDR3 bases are TGCGCCAGCAGCTTGGGTGTTAGTTCTAGGGAGACCCAGTACTTC.

The CDR3 loop reads CASSFPGSGNTIYF. CDR3 bases: TGTGCCAGCAGCTTCCCAGGCTCTGGAAACACCATATATTTT. V gene TRBV5-6 combines with J gene TRBJ1-3, with D hard to call. V was trimmed by 2 bases and J by 0 bases, leaving 6 bases between them. The CDR3 loop spans 14 amino acids. CDR1 SGHDT and CDR2 YYEEEE come from the germline V gene.

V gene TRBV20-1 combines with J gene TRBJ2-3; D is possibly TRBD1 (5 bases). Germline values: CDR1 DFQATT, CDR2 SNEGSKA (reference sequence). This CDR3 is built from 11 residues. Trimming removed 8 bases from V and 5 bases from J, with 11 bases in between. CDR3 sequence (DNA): TGCAGTCCAACAAGGGGAGATACGCAGTATTTT. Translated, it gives CSPTRGDTQYF.

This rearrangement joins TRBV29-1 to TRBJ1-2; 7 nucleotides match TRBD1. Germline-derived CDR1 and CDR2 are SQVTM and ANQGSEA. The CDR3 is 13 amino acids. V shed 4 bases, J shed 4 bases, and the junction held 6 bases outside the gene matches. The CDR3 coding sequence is TGCAGCGTTGCCGACAGGGCCTTCTATGGCTACACCTTC. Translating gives CSVADRAFYGYTF.

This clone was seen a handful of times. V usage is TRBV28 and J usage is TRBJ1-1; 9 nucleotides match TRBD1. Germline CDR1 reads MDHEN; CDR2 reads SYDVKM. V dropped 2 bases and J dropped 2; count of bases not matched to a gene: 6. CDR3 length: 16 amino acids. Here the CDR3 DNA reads TGTGCCAGCAGTTTAGGACAGGGGAGGGGTAACACTGAAGCTTTCTTT. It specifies CASSLGQGRGNTEAFF. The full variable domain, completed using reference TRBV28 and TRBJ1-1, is DVKVTQSSRYLVKRTGEKVFLECVQDMDHENMFWYRQDPGLGLRLIYFSYDVKMKEKGDIPEGYSVSREKKERFSLILESASTNQTSMYLCASSLGQGRGNTEAFFGQGTRLTVV.

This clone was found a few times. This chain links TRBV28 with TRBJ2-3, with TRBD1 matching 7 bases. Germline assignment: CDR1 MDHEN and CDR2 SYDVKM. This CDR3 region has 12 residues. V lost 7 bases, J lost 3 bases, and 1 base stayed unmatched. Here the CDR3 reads CASTRGTDTQYF. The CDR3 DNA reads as TGTGCCAGCACCAGGGGGACAGATACGCAGTATTTT.

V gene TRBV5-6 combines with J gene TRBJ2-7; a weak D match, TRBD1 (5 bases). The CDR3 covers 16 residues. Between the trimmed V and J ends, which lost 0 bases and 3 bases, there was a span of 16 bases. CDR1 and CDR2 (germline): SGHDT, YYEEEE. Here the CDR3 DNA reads TGTGCCAGCAGCTTGGTTTGGCGCGACAGTGGCTACGAGCAGTACTTC. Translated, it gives CASSLVWRDSGYEQYF.

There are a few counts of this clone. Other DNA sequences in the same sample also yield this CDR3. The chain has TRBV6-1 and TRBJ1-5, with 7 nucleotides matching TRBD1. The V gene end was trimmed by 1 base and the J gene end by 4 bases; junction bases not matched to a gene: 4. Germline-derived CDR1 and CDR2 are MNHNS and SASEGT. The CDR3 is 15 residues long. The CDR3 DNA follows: TGTGCCAGCAGTGAAGACCGGGACAGTAATCAGCCCCAGCATTTT. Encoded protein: CASSEDRDSNQPQHF.